This T cell receptor beta chain was captured by sequencing in a study of response to subunit inactivated influenza vaccine. TCRdb ran MiXCR on the RT-PCR reads and lists one entry per CDR3 protein. The profile shows roughly 500,000 distinct CDR3 sequences, more than 15% of them singletons. Study observations and caveats: There was a suggestion from the authors that each seasonal influenza vaccination recruits few new T cells.

This CDR3 has 15 amino acids. The germline V gene encodes CDR1 LGHNA and CDR2 YSLEER. The ends lost 4 bases at V and 4 bases at J; junction bases unmatched: 7. This clonotype was found a few times. Its antigen is unknown. V is TRBV4-3 and J is TRBJ2-3; TRBD2 matches at 8 bases. The receptor was derived from a man between 45 and 75 years old who received an inactivated influenza vaccine. Sample: CD4+ T cells sorted from PBMCs, taken less than 30 months after vaccination. Here the CDR3 DNA reads TGCGCCAGCAGCCTGGTAGCGGGGCCCCCAGATACGCAGTATTTT. It encodes CASSLVAGPPDTQYF.